Listed here is a single T cell receptor (beta chain). It has no known antigen specificity. No much larger clone exists at a distance of one base, and base qualities are not known. This sample is part of a study of shared clonotypes between healthy human individuals (dated by TCRdb to 2020 to 2021). Some background on the complete study: A few men and two women, aged 18 to 49 years, made up the cohort. For each donor, CD4 naive and CD4 memory were each given three plates, CD8 naive was given two plates, and CD8 memory was given one plate. To estimate repertoire size and how much clonotypes are shared between individuals, the study performed deep sequencing of blood TCR repertoires from 4 to 6 healthy adults. Different laboratories and diverse techniques were used to prepare libraries and sequence TCR repertoires, to increase sequencing depth and limit assay-specific biases. Per donor, leukapheresis produced somewhere between about 0.9 and 9.5 billion PBMCs. Beyond this particular receptor, the publication reports: Only blood was sampled, and tissue TCR repertoires likely differ from those in blood. The small number of donors limited the genetic and exposure-history diversity represented. Incomplete sequencing was indicated by rarefaction of sorted-subset datasets, despite the large sequencing depth. Based on pairwise subsampling, the degree of clonotype sharing among donors was expected to be affected by sequencing depth. Sharing across several donors was observed for approximately 4.6% of naive CD4, 3% to 3.5% of naive CD8, around 2.5% of memory CD4, and around 0.4% of memory CD8 clonotypes. Clonotypes shared by all four sorted-subset donors showed higher generation probabilities than non-shared clonotypes. Naive subsets generally had larger estimated clonotype richness than memory subsets.

Trimming leaves V shorter by 8 bases and J shorter by 7 bases, with the junction holding 7 bases beyond the gene matches. Based on the germline V gene (reference sequence), the CDR1 and CDR2 sequences are MNHNY and SVGAGI. Taken from cysteine to phenylalanine, the CDR3 has 13 residues. Only the CDR3 part of the read is kept: 39 bases, read in frame from the first base. CD8 naive samples consisted of CD45RO-negative cells that were positively selected for CCR7, yielding a CD45RA+CCR7+ population without TemRA cells. Donors were healthy HIV-negative adults with no recently reported acute infections or vaccinations. Only Caucasian adults living in Nashville, Tennessee, USA were represented among the donors. After blood collection by leukapheresis, PBMCs were isolated using Ficoll-Histopaque density gradient centrifugation and then cryopreserved in the vapor phase of liquid nitrogen. Analytical flow cytometry was used to check the purity and quantity of every magnetically sorted T cell population. Genomic DNA was isolated from every sorted fraction and measured by UV absorbance on a Nanodrop 2000c.

Using the deep immunoSEQ assay, TCR CDR3 regions were amplified from genomic DNA by multiplex PCR. For each cell subset, the extracted genomic DNA was distributed evenly across all wells of several immunoSEQ 96-well plates, and each plate served as one replicate. For sorted subsets, roughly 190 ng of genomic DNA, equivalent to 25,000 to 35,000 T cell genomes, went into each replicate PCR. The purified libraries were quantified using a Qubit 3.0 fluorometer, sized with a Bioanalyzer 2100, and then quantified again using the KAPA Library Quantification kit. A separate single-read 150-cycle Illumina NextSeq 550 flow cell was used to sequence each immunoSEQ 96-well plate. The paper's processing steps were these. Because only junctional sequences without quality scores were contained in the immunoSEQ output, filtering matching that applied to full-length reads could not be performed. Sequences were annotated with PyIR, a Python wrapper for IgBLAST v1.9, using IMGT germline references to assign V/J genes and CDR3. Any read was removed if the V/J assignment was weak (E-value above 1e-6), the CDR3 was missing, or the read contained stop codons, out-of-frame junctions, or ambiguous translated residues. V3J clonotypes were defined as sequences sharing the same inferred V gene, J gene, and CDR3 amino acid sequence. Percentage overlap between repertoires was calculated by dividing the number of shared unique clonotypes by the size of the smaller repertoire. Richness of each repertoire was evaluated using RTK rarefaction, the Chao1 estimator, and Recon v2.1 estimates of unobserved clonotypes. Generation probabilities for all TCRbeta clonotypes obtained by the gDNA method from a few donors were computed using OLGA. In TCRdb, the immuneACCESS table is reduced to in-frame sequences with V and J assigned. These tables do not hold every clone; where another copy was compared, an unresolved V gene accounts for under half, and the others remain unexplained. V, J and clone size are those of that table, while D and trimming were read from the DNA. Within this sample are around 2,000,000 clones, with around 93% of them counted one time only. Under 2% of the sample belongs to the ten largest clones.

The sequenced sample consisted of naive CD8+ T cells from PBMCs. What the cell subset or site label conveys for this sample: CD45RA+CCR7+. The receptor chain draws on TRBV6-6 and TRBJ1-4; 7 of the junction bases match TRBD1. This receptor was obtained from a man younger than 35 in good health. Some clones in this sample may be carry-over from other donors' samples. The CDR3 reads CASLDRRGEKLFF. The DNA sequence is TGTGCCAGCCTGGACAGGAGAGGTGAAAAACTGTTTTTT.